The rows below give T cell receptor beta chains drawn from one sample of a study of T cell changes during pregnancy in multiple sclerosis. Sequenced by immunoSEQ multiplex PCR; TCRdb stores in-frame clones only, minus some. The sample yields tens of thousands of clones, about 92% seen once. The input for sequencing was CD4+ T cells from peripheral blood mononuclear cells, taken in the third trimester of pregnancy. The receptor source for this set is a female donor with multiple sclerosis, enrolled in a pregnancy study. The CDR3 runs from the conserved cysteine through the conserved F or W. The D gene is left open where the match is weak.

J gene | D gene | V gene | CDR3 protein | CDR3 DNA
TRBJ2-7 | . | TRBV18 | CASSPPGTYEQYF | TGTGCCAGCTCACCACCGGGCACCTACGAGCAGTACTTC
TRBJ2-2 | . | TRBV9 | CASSVGFRNTGELFF | TGTGCCAGCAGTGTAGGGTTCAGAAACACCGGGGAGCTGTTTTTT
TRBJ2-3 | TRBD1 | TRBV19 | CASSGDRGHGDTQYF | TGTGCCAGTAGTGGGGACAGGGGGCATGGAGATACGCAGTATTTT
TRBJ2-1 | . | TRBV19 | CASSIGGGSSSYNEQFF | TGTGCCAGTAGTATTGGCGGCGGATCAAGCTCCTACAATGAGCAGTTCTTC
TRBJ1-2 | . | TRBV19 | CASSRGGAYGYTF | TGTGCCAGTAGTAGGGGAGGGGCCTATGGCTACACCTTC
TRBJ1-2 | TRBD1 | TRBV5-4 | CASGLNRGGYGYTF | TGTGCCAGCGGGTTAAACAGGGGCGGCTATGGCTACACCTTC
TRBJ2-7 | TRBD1 | TRBV23-1 | CASSLPAGWQGACEQYF | TGCGCCAGCAGTCTCCCGGCGGGATGGCAGGGGGCATGCGAGCAGTACTTC
TRBJ2-3 | TRBD2 | TRBV29-1 | CSVLAGDTDTQYF | TGCAGCGTACTAGCGGGGGACACAGATACGCAGTATTTT
TRBJ2-1 | . | TRBV11-2 | CASSHSDSPYNEQFF | TGTGCCAGCAGTCATTCTGACAGCCCCTACAATGAGCAGTTCTTC
TRBJ2-7 | . | TRBV5-4 | CASSLAQGALSEQYF | TGTGCCAGCAGCTTGGCCCAAGGAGCCCTCTCCGAGCAGTACTTC
TRBJ1-1 | TRBD1 | TRBV18 | CASSPYGQGVNTEAFF | TGTGCCAGCTCACCCTACGGACAGGGAGTGAACACTGAAGCTTTCTTT
TRBJ2-7 | TRBD1 | TRBV28 | CASSLRTGTGGPGRAQYF | TGTGCCAGCAGTCTAAGAACCGGGACAGGGGGCCCAGGGCGGGCGCAGTACTTC
TRBJ2-5 | TRBD2 | TRBV25-1 | CASSDFVRGGETQYF | TGTGCCAGCAGTGATTTCGTCCGGGGAGGGGAGACCCAGTACTTC
TRBJ1-5 | TRBD1 | TRBV2 | CASRGQGQPQHF | TGTGCCAGCAGAGGACAGGGTCAGCCCCAGCATTTT
TRBJ2-7 | TRBD2 | TRBV28 | CASPPTAGGSSYEQYF | TGTGCCAGCCCACCGACAGCGGGGGGGTCCTCCTACGAGCAGTACTTC
TRBJ2-7 | TRBD1 | TRBV27 | CASSTRGQSSYEQYF | TGTGCCAGCAGTACCAGGGGACAGAGCTCCTACGAGCAGTACTTC